These 12 T cell receptor beta chains were sequenced from one sample in a study of identical twins. TCRdb itself ran the 5' RACE reads through MiXCR, one entry per CDR3 protein. The table shows 1.5 million to 2 million distinct CDR3 sequences, with about 31% occurring only once. Sequencing input: cord blood. Receptors were obtained from a newborn girl in good health.

The chain employs TRBV27 and TRBJ2-7; a possible D gene is TRBD1 (7 bases). With 4 bases removed from V and 5 bases from J, the gap between germline ends came to 18 bases. The CDR3 has 15 residues. The germline CDR1 and CDR2 sequences are MNHEY and SMNVEV (reference sequence). The DNA of the CDR3 is TGTGCCAGCAGTTCCCTTGTCAGGGGGGTCAACGAGCAGTACTTC. Translation gives CASSSLVRGVNEQYF.

This chain uses TRBV5-4 with TRBJ2-3; possible D gene TRBD1, 6 bases. The V gene lost 0 bases and the J gene lost 5 bases, with 13 bases spanning the gap. Germline V gives CDR1 SGHNT, CDR2 YYREEE (reference sequence). This CDR3 comprises 15 residues. The CDR3 DNA reads TGTGCCAGCAGCTTGGTCATCCAGGGGCGAGATACGCAGTATTTT. This encodes CASSLVIQGRDTQYF.

The chain combines TRBV20-1 with TRBJ1-2, with D unclear. Between the trimmed V and J ends, which lost 4 bases and 8 bases, there was a span of 17 bases. The V gene's germline CDR1 is DFQATT and CDR2 SNEGSKA (reference sequence). This CDR3 contains 13 residues. CDR3 bases: TGCAGTGCTACGGACTCCTCATTCCCGGGCTACACCTTC. Protein product: CSATDSSFPGYTF.

The CDR3 reads CSVYGTPYGYTF. CDR3 DNA sequence: TGCAGCGTTTACGGGACTCCCTATGGCTACACCTTC. V and J are TRBV29-1 and TRBJ1-2, with D tentatively TRBD1 (5 bases). This CDR3 comprises 12 residues. The germline gives CDR1 SQVTM, CDR2 ANQGSEA. The V end lost 5 bases, the J end lost 4 bases, and 11 bases lay between the germline ends.

The table lists this clonotype with a few counts. The chain couples TRBV12-3 or TRBV12-4 to TRBJ2-1; TRBD2 might be the D (5 bases). This CDR3 region has 14 residues. The V gene lost 8 bases and the J gene lost 2 bases, with 13 bases spanning the gap. DNA for the CDR3: TGTGCCAGCGGATTTAGCGCTACCTACAATGAGCAGTTCTTC. As protein: CASGFSATYNEQFF.

The chain carries TRBV5-1 and TRBJ2-1; 8 bases line up with TRBD2. The CDR3 sequence is 15 residues long. Germline V lookup: CDR1 SGHRS, CDR2 YFSETQ. V lost 4 bases, J lost 2 bases, and 5 bases stayed unmatched. CDR3 nucleotides: TGCGCCAGCAGCAAGAGCGGGGGTACCTACAATGAGCAGTTCTTC. Encoded protein: CASSKSGGTYNEQFF.

The chain links TRBV12-3 or TRBV12-4 to TRBJ2-7, with 7 nucleotides matching TRBD1. This CDR3 has 14 residues. The ends lost 2 bases at V and 3 bases at J; junction bases unmatched: 4. Written as DNA, the CDR3 is TGTGCCAGCAGTTTATGGGACAGCGTCTACGAGCAGTACTTC. It translates to CASSLWDSVYEQYF.

This clonotype was counted a few times. This CDR3 reads CASTSRIYGYTF. Written as DNA, the CDR3 is TGTGCCAGTACGTCACGGATTTATGGCTACACCTTC. The chain employs TRBV19 and TRBJ1-2, with D hard to call. Germline-derived CDR1 and CDR2 are LNHDA and SQIVND (reference sequence). The CDR3 spans 12 residues. Between the trimmed V and J ends, which lost 7 bases and 5 bases, there was a span of 11 bases.

The J gene is TRBJ2-7, the V gene TRBV7-9; D gene unclear. The germline V gene encodes CDR1 SEHNR and CDR2 FQNEAQ (reference sequence). This CDR3 spans 13 amino acids. V dropped 0 bases and J dropped 5 bases, with 8 bases sitting between them. This CDR3 reads CASSLAQPDEQYF. As DNA, the CDR3 is TGTGCCAGCAGCTTAGCGCAACCCGACGAGCAGTACTTC.

J is TRBJ2-1 and V is TRBV4-2; possible D gene TRBD2, 5 bases. Trimming took off 4 bases at V and 0 bases at J, with 13 bases between the two ends. Germline V gene lookup returns CDR1 LGHNA and CDR2 YNFKEQ. The CDR3 spans 16 residues. The CDR3 is CASSPRGSASYNEQFF. CDR3 nucleotide sequence: TGTGCCAGCAGCCCCCGGGGTAGCGCCTCCTACAATGAGCAGTTCTTC.

The chain links TRBV6-2 or TRBV6-3 to TRBJ2-1, with a possible D match to TRBD2 (5 bases). Trimming removed 9 bases from V and 10 bases from J, with 22 bases in between. This CDR3 region has 14 residues. The germline CDR1 and CDR2 sequences are MNHEY and SVGEGT. The CDR3 region has the DNA TGTGCCAGTTGGGCGGAACTGAGGGTGGGGGAGCAGTTCTTC. This encodes CASWAELRVGEQFF.

This clonotype was detected many times. The chain combines TRBV29-1 with TRBJ1-2; maybe TRBD1 (6 bases). This CDR3 comprises 13 residues. Germline CDR1 SQVTM, CDR2 ANQGSEA. V was clipped by 7 bases and J by 6 bases, with 18 bases between them. The DNA of the CDR3 is TGCAGCGCCGTCAAGGGGGTAAATCATGGCTACACCTTC. It encodes CSAVKGVNHGYTF.